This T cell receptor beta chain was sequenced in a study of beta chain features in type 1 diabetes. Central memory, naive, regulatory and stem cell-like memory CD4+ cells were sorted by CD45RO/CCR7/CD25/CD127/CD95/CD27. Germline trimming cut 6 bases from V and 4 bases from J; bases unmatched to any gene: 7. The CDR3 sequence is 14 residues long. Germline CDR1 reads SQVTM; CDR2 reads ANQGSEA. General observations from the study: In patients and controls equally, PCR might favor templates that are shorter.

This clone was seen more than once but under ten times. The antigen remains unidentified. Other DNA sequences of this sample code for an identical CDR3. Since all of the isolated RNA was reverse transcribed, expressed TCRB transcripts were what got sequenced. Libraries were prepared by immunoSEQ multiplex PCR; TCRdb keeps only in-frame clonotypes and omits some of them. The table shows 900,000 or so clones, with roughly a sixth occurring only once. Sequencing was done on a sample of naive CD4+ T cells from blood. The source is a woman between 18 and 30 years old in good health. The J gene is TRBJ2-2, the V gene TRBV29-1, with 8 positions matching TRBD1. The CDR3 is CSVRQGWGTGELFF. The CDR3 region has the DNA TGCAGCGTCCGACAGGGGTGGGGCACCGGGGAGCTGTTTTTT.